This T cell receptor beta chain was identified in a study of monozygotic twins with inflammatory bowel disease. The CDR3 consists of 16 residues. CDR1 is MGHDK and CDR2 is SYGVNS in the germline V gene. General study results and limits: Discordant twins had repertoire similarity that did not differ from that of concordant twins, possibly from limited power. Among the T cells, different subtypes could not be distinguished. TCRbeta diversity (inverse Simpson) was lower in IBD patients than in healthy co-twins.

Template switching introduced UMIs that contain a 6-nucleotide sample barcode. TCRdb reprocessed the 5' RACE reads and keeps a single row for each CDR3 protein, giving no DNA. The sample table sets out some 130,000 distinct CDR3 sequences. Turning to this clonotype: What it binds is not known.

Sequenced input: blood. The sequence was collected from a human donor with ulcerative colitis or Crohn's disease, or a healthy co-twin of an affected twin (not recorded which). The chain recombines TRBV25-1 with TRBJ1-2; TCRdb returns TRBD1, unconfirmable since there is no DNA. The CDR3 sequence is CASSAMTGGVKNGYTF.